These T cell receptor beta chains were read from a single sample in a study of identical twins. A single record per CDR3 protein comes from TCRdb applying MiXCR to the 5' RACE reads. The sample shows 1.5 million to 2 million distinct CDR3 sequences, less than 35% of them seen only once. Sample: cord blood. These receptors were obtained from a newborn girl in good health. Each CDR3 is given with its conserved first and last residue. The D gene is left open where the match is weak. Expanded clones are given a class, and other clones once, few, many or no size at all.

clone size | D gene | J gene | V gene | CDR3 DNA | CDR3 protein
few | NA | TRBJ1-1 | TRBV29-1 | TGCAGCGTCGGGATTCGAGGGATGAACACTGAAGCTTTCTTT | CSVGIRGMNTEAFF
few | NA | TRBJ2-1 | TRBV25-1 | TGTGCCAGCAGTGAATGGGGGACCTACAATGAGCAGTTCTTC | CASSEWGTYNEQFF
NA | TRBD1 | TRBJ1-5 | TRBV6-1 | TGTGCCAGCAGTGAAGCGCGGGACAGGTATGGATATCAGCCCCAGCATTTT | CASSEARDRYGYQPQHF
NA | TRBD2 | TRBJ2-4 | TRBV28 | TGTGCCAGCAGTTGGACTAGCGGGAGAGACATTCAGTACTTC | CASSWTSGRDIQYF
once | NA | TRBJ1-2 | TRBV20-1 | TGCAGTGCTAGACAGCTAGACTATGGCTACACCTTC | CSARQLDYGYTF
NA | NA | TRBJ2-7 | TRBV10-2 | TGCGCCAGCAGAAAGCCCGCCTACGAGCAGTACTTC | CASRKPAYEQYF
NA | TRBD1 | TRBJ1-2 | TRBV12-3/TRBV12-4 | TGTGCCAGCGGTTCAGATGACAGGGCGTGCACCTTC | CASGSDDRACTF
NA | NA | TRBJ1-1 | TRBV20-1 | TGCAGTGCTAGAGCCAAGGCCCCGGTTGAAGCTTTCTTT | CSARAKAPVEAFF
few | TRBD1 | TRBJ2-7 | TRBV14 | TGTGCCAGTGACCCTACAGGGGGAGTGTTCAACGAGCAGTACTTC | CASDPTGGVFNEQYF
few | NA | TRBJ1-2 | TRBV7-9 | TGTGCCAGCAGCTTAGAGGTCGGGGGCACAGAAAATGGCTACACCTTC | CASSLEVGGTENGYTF
NA | NA | TRBJ2-5 | TRBV9 | TGTGCCAGCAGCGTAGCTCGCTCAAAAGAGACCCAGTACTTC | CASSVARSKETQYF
many | NA | TRBJ2-1 | TRBV24-1 | TGTGCCACCAGTGATCCTCGTAGCGGCTCCTACAATGAGCAGTTCTTC | CATSDPRSGSYNEQFF
NA | NA | TRBJ2-1 | TRBV10-3 | TGTGCCGCAAGGGGCCAGCGGATCAATGAGCAGTTCTTC | CAARGQRINEQFF
NA | TRBD2 | TRBJ2-2 | TRBV7-8 | TGTGCCAGCAGCTTGAACCGGGACTATAGGTTTAGCGGGGAGCTGTTTTTT | CASSLNRDYRFSGELFF
NA | NA | TRBJ2-7 | TRBV20-1 | TGCAGTGCTAGACAGCCCCTAGGGACCCAGTGCTTC | CSARQPLGTQCF
few | TRBD1 | TRBJ1-2 | TRBV20-1 | TGCAGTGCGGGAAGGACAGGGGGCGTGTGGGGCTACACCTTC | CSAGRTGGVWGYTF
NA | NA | TRBJ2-7 | TRBV20-1 | TGCAGTGCTAGGGGTGCGACAGCTTCCTACAATGAGCAGTACTTC | CSARGATASYNEQYF
few | TRBD2 | TRBJ2-7 | TRBV5-1 | TGCGCCAGCAGCTCCTTGGTACCCATGGAGGGGGCTGGCGGGAGGGCTCAAGAGCAGTACTTC | CASSSLVPMEGAGGRAQEQYF
few | TRBD1 | TRBJ2-1 | TRBV20-1 | TGCAGTGCTAGATCCAGGACAGGGTACTCCTACAATGAGCAGTTCTTC | CSARSRTGYSYNEQFF
NA | TRBD1 | TRBJ2-4 | TRBV20-1 | TGCAGTGCTAGGCGACAGGGTCTAGCCAAAAACATTCAGTACTTC | CSARRQGLAKNIQYF
NA | NA | TRBJ1-2 | TRBV5-1 | TGCGCCAGCAGCTGGGGCACAAATTCCAACTATGGCTACACCTTC | CASSWGTNSNYGYTF
few | TRBD2 | TRBJ2-1 | TRBV6-2/TRBV6-3 | TGTGCCAGCAGGCGCGCTAGCGGGGGCACCTACAATGAGCAGTTCTTC | CASRRASGGTYNEQFF
NA | NA | TRBJ2-6 | TRBV28 | TGTGCCAGCAGTTATAACCGGGCCAACGTCCTGACTTTC | CASSYNRANVLTF
NA | NA | TRBJ2-5 | TRBV28 | TGTGCCAGCAGTAAACCCACGGATGAGCAGTACTTC | CASSKPTDEQYF
NA | TRBD2 | TRBJ2-3 | TRBV10-3 | TGTGCCATCAGTCAACCTCCGGGACTAGCGGGGGATACGCAGTATTTT | CAISQPPGLAGDTQYF
NA | NA | TRBJ2-3 | TRBV7-9 | TGTGCCAGCAGCTTAGCGGGGACACCTCTGGGGACAGATACGCAGTATTTT | CASSLAGTPLGTDTQYF
few | TRBD1 | TRBJ2-3 | TRBV6-5 | TGTGCCATCCGACAGGGGGCGATAGATACGCAGTATTTT | CAIRQGAIDTQYF
few | TRBD1 | TRBJ2-7 | TRBV10-3 | TGTGCCACCAAGGCGGACAGGGGAACCTACGAGCAGTACTTC | CATKADRGTYEQYF
many | NA | TRBJ2-7 | TRBV2 | TGTGCCAGCAGTGACAGGGTTTACGAGCAGTACTTC | CASSDRVYEQYF
NA | NA | TRBJ1-1 | TRBV3-1 | TGTGCCAGCAGCCCTAGGGCTTCGAGCACTGAAGCTTTCTTT | CASSPRASSTEAFF
NA | TRBD2 | TRBJ2-7 | TRBV7-8 | TGTGCCAGCAGCTTAACTGCGTCTAGCGGTACCTACGAGCAGTACTTC | CASSLTASSGTYEQYF
NA | NA | TRBJ1-6 | TRBV20-1 | TGCAGTGCTAGAGGGCAGGGACGATGGAGCTCCTATAATTCACCCCTCCACTTT | CSARGQGRWSSYNSPLHF
NA | NA | TRBJ1-4 | TRBV29-1 | TGCAGCGTTATACGAAAAAGGGAGGATGAAAAACTGTTTTTT | CSVIRKREDEKLFF
NA | NA | TRBJ1-2 | TRBV20-1 | TGCAGTGGGTTTAACGAAGGTCAGCTTTATGGCTACACCTTC | CSGFNEGQLYGYTF
NA | TRBD2 | TRBJ2-3 | TRBV5-1 | TGCGCCAGCAGCTCTACAGCACCCGGGACTAGCGGGCGTACGCAGTATTTT | CASSSTAPGTSGRTQYF
NA | NA | TRBJ2-4 | TRBV20-1 | TGCAGCACTACTGGGGCTATAGGGCAGGAGGCCAAAAACATTCAGTACTTC | CSTTGAIGQEAKNIQYF
few | NA | TRBJ2-1 | TRBV20-1 | TGCAGTGCTAGAGTTTCCGAGCAGTTCTTC | CSARVSEQFF
NA | TRBD1 | TRBJ2-2 | TRBV20-1 | TGCAGTGCTAGACAACAGGGGGCCGGGGAGCTGTTTTTT | CSARQQGAGELFF
few | NA | TRBJ1-5 | TRBV12-3/TRBV12-4 | TGTGCCAGCAGTTTAGTGGGACTAAATCAGCCCCAGCATTTT | CASSLVGLNQPQHF
NA | TRBD2 | TRBJ2-7 | TRBV20-1 | TGCAGTGCCCCGATCCCGACTAGCGGGAGGATCTACTCCTACGAGCAGTACTTC | CSAPIPTSGRIYSYEQYF
NA | TRBD1 | TRBJ2-6 | TRBV28 | TGTGCCAGCAGCCCGGGACAGGGTACGAAAGGGGCCAACGTCCTGACTTTC | CASSPGQGTKGANVLTF
few | NA | TRBJ1-2 | TRBV21-1 | TGTGCCAGATCCCCGGGGGGCCACTATGGCTACACCTTC | CARSPGGHYGYTF
NA | TRBD2 | TRBJ2-7 | TRBV14 | TGTGCCAGCAGCCAACTAGCGGGCTCCTACAATGAGCAGTACTTC | CASSQLAGSYNEQYF
NA | TRBD1 | TRBJ2-1 | TRBV6-5 | TGTGCCAGCAGTTACGGGGGACAGGGCGCAGATGAGCAGTTCTTC | CASSYGGQGADEQFF
many | NA | TRBJ2-6 | TRBV11-2 | TGTGCCAGCAGCTTACTTCGGGGGTCTGGGGCCAACGTCCTGACTTTC | CASSLLRGSGANVLTF
many | NA | TRBJ2-1 | TRBV3-1 | TGTGCCAGCAGCCAAATTCGGTACAATGAGCAGTTCTTC | CASSQIRYNEQFF
few | NA | TRBJ1-2 | TRBV27 | TGTGCCAGCAGTTACCGTCCGGGATTAACGGGCCTTGATGGCTACACCTTC | CASSYRPGLTGLDGYTF
NA | NA | TRBJ1-2 | TRBV5-6 | TGTGCCAGCAGAGAGGGGGGTCCGGACGCCTATGGCTACACCTTC | CASREGGPDAYGYTF
few | NA | TRBJ2-5 | TRBV12-3/TRBV12-4 | TGTGCCAGCACATTCAGGGGCTATGAGACCCAGTACTTC | CASTFRGYETQYF
NA | NA | TRBJ1-4 | TRBV10-2 | TGCGCCAGCAGTGCGGGTTATGAAAAACTGTTTTTT | CASSAGYEKLFF
NA | TRBD1 | TRBJ2-7 | TRBV12-3/TRBV12-4 | TGTGCCAGCAGTTTATCGGCAGGGGGTCACGAGCAGTACTTC | CASSLSAGGHEQYF
many | TRBD1 | TRBJ2-7 | TRBV10-3 | TGTGCCATCAGTAGGAGGACAGGATCGCTCTACGAGCAGTACTTC | CAISRRTGSLYEQYF
NA | TRBD2 | TRBJ2-7 | TRBV20-1 | TGCAGTGCTAGATGGTCTAGCGGCTCCTACGAGCAGTACTTC | CSARWSSGSYEQYF